This TCR beta chain was recovered during a study of human T cells and chemical hapten exposure. Findings and caveats of the study: Following DPC sensitization, TCRs present above 1 in 1000 frequency showed no change. Controls had significantly fewer large CDR3 similarity clusters than were formed by expanded TCRs.

Germline CDR1 is SGHRS and CDR2 is YFSETQ. CDR3 size: 15 residues. Losses at the gene ends were 4 bases for V and 6 bases for J; bases not matched to a gene: 10. Documented time point: patch test 1, 2 weeks after DPC sensitization. Treatment given: therapeutic diphenylcyclopropenone sensitization with weekly scalp DPC. Patch tests were applied only after blood draws. Donation of samples came from alopecia patients who were 18 to 70 years old and suitable for DPC. This clonotype was counted a few times. The antigen remains undetermined. TCRdb redid the calling of the RACE reads with MiXCR, one entry per CDR3 protein. The profile shows roughly 82,000 distinct CDR3 sequences, about 11% of them singletons.

The rearrangement uses TRBV5-1 and TRBJ2-3; 8 bases are a match to TRBD2. The TCR sequence derives from a woman aged 55-70 years with alopecia areata. Some clones in this sample may be carry-over from other donors' samples. Specimen: whole blood, collected in connection with sensitization to the hapten diphenylcyclopropenone (DPC). The CDR3 is CASSLQTSERDTQYF. The CDR3 coding sequence is TGCGCCAGCAGCCTTCAGACTAGCGAGCGGGATACGCAGTATTTT.